These 7 T cell receptor beta chains were sequenced from one sample in a study of T-cell reconstitution after alpha-beta-depleted transplantation in children. Unique molecular identifiers were used to barcode this TCRbeta library. Each CDR3 protein gets one entry after TCRdb re-called the PCR reads with MiXCR. The data hold hundreds of thousands of distinct CDR3 sequences, with 15% to 20% observed a single time. Sequenced here: PBMCs, mostly from graft donor cells, sampled 360 days after TCRalphabeta/CD19-depleted stem cell transplant. The source of these receptors is a boy under two years old who had a stem cell transplant for Wiskott-Aldrich syndrome, so the T cells may come from the graft donor.

This clonotype appeared a few times. V usage is TRBV12-3 or TRBV12-4 and J usage is TRBJ1-5, with D unresolved. The CDR3 is made up of 14 amino acids. Trimming removed 3 bases at V and 2 bases at J, with 8 bases between. In DNA form, the CDR3 reads TGTGCCAGCAGTTTGAGGATGGGCAATCAGCCCCAGCATTTT. Protein product: CASSLRMGNQPQHF.

This clonotype was counted at least ten times. The chain recombines TRBV4-3 with TRBJ2-1; D gene ambiguous. The germline V gene encodes CDR1 LGHNA and CDR2 YSLEER. Trimming took 0 bases from V and 7 from J, leaving 7 bases between them. This CDR3 region has 13 residues. The CDR3 nucleotides are TGCGCCAGCAGCCAAGATACGTTGAATGAGCAGTTCTTC. Its protein is CASSQDTLNEQFF.

J is TRBJ1-1 and V is TRBV12-3 or TRBV12-4, with D perhaps matching TRBD1 (5 bases). V was clipped by 5 bases and J by 4 bases, with 11 bases between them. This CDR3 is built from 13 residues. The CDR3 DNA follows: TGTGCCAGCAGTGCCAGCGGGGCCACTGAAGCTTTCTTT. Amino acids: CASSASGATEAFF.

This chain links TRBV6-2 or TRBV6-3 with TRBJ2-7, with TRBD2 matching over 12 bases. This CDR3 is 18 amino acids long. Germline V gene sequence: CDR1 MNHEY, CDR2 SVGEGT. Losses at the gene ends were 5 bases for V and 1 base for J; bases not matched to a gene: 12. The CDR3 here is CASSAVGTSGYFSYEQYF. Here the CDR3 DNA reads TGTGCCAGCAGTGCCGTCGGGACTAGCGGGTATTTTTCCTACGAGCAGTACTTC.

This clonotype was observed a few times. This rearrangement joins TRBV3-1 to TRBJ2-5; 10 nucleotides line up with TRBD2. Germline V gene data show CDR1 as LGHDT and CDR2 as YNNKEL (reference sequence). The CDR3 runs to 17 residues. V lost 1 base and J lost 4; bases outside the gene matches: 9. CDR3 coding DNA: TGTGCCAGCAGCCAAGGAAGGACTAAGCGGGGGGGAGAGACCCAGTACTTC. This translates into CASSQGRTKRGGETQYF.

The V gene is TRBV4-1, the J gene TRBJ2-1; 10 nucleotides line up with TRBD2. The length of the CDR3 is 15 residues. V gave up 4 bases and J gave up 9 bases; unmatched junction bases: 9. Germline V CDR1 and CDR2: MGHRA, YSYEKL. The CDR3, as DNA: TGCGCCAGCAGCCCGCTCGGGGTAGCGGGGGGTGAGCAGTTCTTC. Amino acid sequence: CASSPLGVAGGEQFF.

This clonotype was recorded a few times. V usage is TRBV24-1 and J usage is TRBJ2-5, with no clear D. Germline V gene sequence: CDR1 KGHDR, CDR2 SFDVKD. The CDR3 sequence is 14 residues long. V shed 1 base and J shed 4 bases, with 9 bases lying between them. DNA of the CDR3: TGTGCCACCAGTGATTTAGGGCATCCAGAGACCCAGTACTTC. Amino acid sequence: CATSDLGHPETQYF.